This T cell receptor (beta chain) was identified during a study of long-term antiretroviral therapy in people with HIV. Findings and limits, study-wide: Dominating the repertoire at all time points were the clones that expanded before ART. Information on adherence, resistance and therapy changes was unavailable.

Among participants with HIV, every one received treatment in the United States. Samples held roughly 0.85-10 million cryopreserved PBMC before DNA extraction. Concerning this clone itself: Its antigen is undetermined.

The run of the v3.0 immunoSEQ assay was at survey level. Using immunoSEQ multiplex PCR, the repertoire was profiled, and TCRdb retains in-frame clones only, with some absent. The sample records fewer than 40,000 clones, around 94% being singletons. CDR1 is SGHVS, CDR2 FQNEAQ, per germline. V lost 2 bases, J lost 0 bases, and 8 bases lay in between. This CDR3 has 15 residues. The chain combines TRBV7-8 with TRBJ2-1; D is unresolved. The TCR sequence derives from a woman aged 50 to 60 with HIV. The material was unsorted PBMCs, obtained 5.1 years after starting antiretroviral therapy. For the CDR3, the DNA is TGTGCCAGCAGCTTACCCGCGAGCTCCTACAATGAGCAGTTCTTC. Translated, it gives CASSLPASSYNEQFF.